The rows below give T cell receptor beta chains drawn from one sample of a study of blood T cell repertoires in COVID-19. Data came from immunoSEQ multiplex PCR; TCRdb stores just in-frame clones and leaves some out. The sample carries around 360,000 clones, around 87% recorded once. Sequencing input: PBMCs or T cells enriched from blood (not recorded which). The receptors derive from a man between 35 and 55 years old in a cohort exposed to, infected with or recovered from COVID-19 (not recorded which). CDR3s include the opening cysteine and the closing phenylalanine or tryptophan. The D gene is left open where the match is weak. Clone size, where shown, is once, few, many, or a class for clones that have expanded.

v_call	d_call	j_call	clone_size	cdr3_nt	cdr3_aa
TRBV10-3	.	TRBJ2-1	.	TGTGCCACCCATAGTTCCTACAATGAGCAGTTCTTC	CATHSSYNEQFF
TRBV30	.	TRBJ1-1	few	TGTGCCTCCTCGGGGGGGCCCGGCACTGAAGCTTTCTTT	CASSGGPGTEAFF
TRBV6-5	.	TRBJ1-2	.	TGTGCCAGCACCACGGGGGATTATGGCTACACCTTC	CASTTGDYGYTF
TRBV28	.	TRBJ1-1	.	TGTGCCAGCAGTCCCCCAAGTTTGTCGGTTATGAACACTGAAGCTTTCTTT	CASSPPSLSVMNTEAFF
TRBV5-8	.	TRBJ2-5	.	TGTGCCAGCAGCTCCGGAAGAGGGGAGACCCAGTACTTC	CASSSGRGETQYF
TRBV11-2	.	TRBJ2-5	once	TGTGCCAGCAGCTTAAATCCTAGCTTAGAGACCCAGTACTTC	CASSLNPSLETQYF
TRBV10-3	.	TRBJ2-2	.	TGTGCCATCAGTGAGTCGAACAGAGGGCCCGGGGAGCTGTTTTTT	CAISESNRGPGELFF
TRBV6-5	TRBD1	TRBJ1-5	few	TGTGCCAGCAGTTTAACCGGGACAGGGGCTCAGCCCCAGCATTTT	CASSLTGTGAQPQHF
TRBV6-5	.	TRBJ1-2	.	TGTGCCAGCACCGATCCAGGGGCGGTCTATGGCTACACCTTC	CASTDPGAVYGYTF
TRBV5-1	TRBD2	TRBJ2-1	.	TGCGCCAGCAGCTTGCCGGGACTAGCGGGAGGCCCCTACAATGAGCAGTTCTTC	CASSLPGLAGGPYNEQFF
TRBV2	.	TRBJ1-4	.	TGTGCCAGCAGTGAAGGGGGCAATGAAAAACTGTTTTTT	CASSEGGNEKLFF
TRBV28	.	TRBJ1-1	.	TGTGCCAGCATCCCTCCGGGGATGAACACTGAAGCTTTCTTT	CASIPPGMNTEAFF
TRBV6-5	.	TRBJ2-1	.	TGTGCCAGCAGGACACGGGGTTACAATGAGCAGTTCTTC	CASRTRGYNEQFF
TRBV6-4	.	TRBJ2-1	once	TGTGCCAGCAGTGACTCCTCAGAGGATGAGCAGTTCTTC	CASSDSSEDEQFF
TRBV5-6	.	TRBJ1-6	once	TGTGCCAGCAGCTTGAAACAGGGAAAGGACGGGGCACCCCTCCACTTT	CASSLKQGKDGAPLHF
TRBV5-1	TRBD1	TRBJ2-5	.	TGCGCCAGCAGCGGGGGACAGCAAGGGGGGACCCAGTACTTC	CASSGGQQGGTQYF
TRBV12-5	.	TRBJ1-2	.	TGTGCTAGCCTCCGGGGGGGCGAGGTGAAAGGCTACACCTTC	CASLRGGEVKGYTF
TRBV2	TRBD2	TRBJ2-1	few	TGTGCCAGCAACGACTGGGGGAGGGCCACAAATGAGCAGTTCTTC	CASNDWGRATNEQFF
TRBV4-1	.	TRBJ2-5	.	TGCGCCAGCAGCCAGACCGGCGGTTTCCAAGAGACCCAGTACTTC	CASSQTGGFQETQYF
TRBV28	TRBD2	TRBJ2-7	.	TGTGCCAGCAGTTTGGGAACTAGCGGGGACTACGAGCAGTACTTC	CASSLGTSGDYEQYF
TRBV28	TRBD1	TRBJ1-1	.	TGTGCCAGCAGGTGGACAGGGGGTGAGCGCAGAGCTTTCTTT	CASRWTGGERRAFF
TRBV2	.	TRBJ1-6	.	TGTGCCAGCAGTGAACTGTCTAATTCACCCCTCCACTTT	CASSELSNSPLHF
TRBV9	.	TRBJ2-5	.	TGTGCCAGCAGCGTAGGCGGGCAGGGCAGGGGAGAGACCCAGTACTTC	CASSVGGQGRGETQYF
TRBV3-1/TRBV3-2	.	TRBJ2-5	.	TGTGCCAGCAGCCAAGTAAGAAACCGGGACTTACAAGAGACCCAGTACTTC	CASSQVRNRDLQETQYF
TRBV11-3	.	TRBJ1-1	few	TGTGCCAGCAGCTTAGGTGGGACAAGGAACACTGAAGCTTTCTTT	CASSLGGTRNTEAFF
TRBV29-1	TRBD1	TRBJ1-2	.	TGCAGCGTTGAAGAGACAGGGCGGGGAGGCTACACCTTC	CSVEETGRGGYTF
TRBV2	TRBD2	TRBJ2-1	.	TGTGCCAGCAGCGAGAATAGCGGGAGGTCCTACAATGAGCAGTTCTTC	CASSENSGRSYNEQFF
TRBV5-1	.	TRBJ2-5	.	TGCGCCAGCAGCTTGGGTCCAAGCGGCGCCCAAGAGACCCAGTACTTC	CASSLGPSGAQETQYF
TRBV3-1/TRBV3-2	TRBD2	TRBJ2-1	.	TGTGCCAGCAGCCAACAAGTTGGAGCGGGGCTTTACAATGAGCAGTTCTTC	CASSQQVGAGLYNEQFF
TRBV10-1	.	TRBJ2-7	.	TGCGCCAGCAGTGAGTCGCTAGTCTACGAGCAGTACTTC	CASSESLVYEQYF
TRBV7-9	.	TRBJ2-1	few	TGTGCCAGCAGCTTAGCACTAGCCTCCTACAATGAGCAGTTCTTC	CASSLALASYNEQFF
TRBV14	TRBD2	TRBJ2-1	.	TGTGCCAGCAGCCTTAGCGGGAGGGGGAAGGAGGAGCAGTTCTTC	CASSLSGRGKEEQFF
TRBV14	.	TRBJ2-5	.	TGTGCCAGCAGCCAAGACTTTCAAGAGACCCAGTACTTC	CASSQDFQETQYF
TRBV2	TRBD1	TRBJ1-3	.	TGTGCCAGCAGTGGGTCCGGGACAGGCTCTGGAAACACCATATATTTT	CASSGSGTGSGNTIYF
TRBV5-4	.	TRBJ1-4	.	TGTGCCAGCAGCTTGTTCGGGACTGGTAATGAAAAACTGTTTTTT	CASSLFGTGNEKLFF
TRBV19	.	TRBJ2-4	.	TGTGCCAGTAGCCAAACAGATAACATTCAGTACTTC	CASSQTDNIQYF
TRBV18	.	TRBJ2-3	.	TGTGCCAGCTCCTCTAGAGCTGATACGCAGTATTTT	CASSSRADTQYF
TRBV5-1	TRBD1	TRBJ2-7	.	TGCGCCAGCAACGCAGGGGGCTACAGCTCCTACGAGCAGTACTTC	CASNAGGYSSYEQYF
TRBV9	.	TRBJ1-6	.	TGTGCCAGCAGCGTAGACGGCGGCGGTTCACCCCTCCACTTT	CASSVDGGGSPLHF
TRBV7-8	.	TRBJ1-4	.	TGTGCCAGCAGCTTAGGGATCGGGGTGGCTAATGAAAAACTGTTTTTT	CASSLGIGVANEKLFF
TRBV9	.	TRBJ2-2	.	TGTGCCAGCAGCGTAGCGGCGGTTGGGGCTAGCGAGTCGGCCGGGGAGCTGTTTTTT	CASSVAAVGASESAGELFF
TRBV5-6	TRBD2	TRBJ2-1	.	TGTGCCAGCAGCCACATCCCGGGACTAGTCACCTACAATGAGCAGTTCTTC	CASSHIPGLVTYNEQFF
TRBV3-1/TRBV3-2	TRBD1	TRBJ2-2	.	TGTGCCAGCAGCCAAGAGGACAGGGCCGGGGAGCTGTTTTTT	CASSQEDRAGELFF
TRBV11-2	TRBD1	TRBJ2-5	.	TGTGCCAGCAGCTTTCTTCTCGGACAGGGAGGTTTAGAGACCCAGTACTTC	CASSFLLGQGGLETQYF
TRBV28	.	TRBJ1-6	.	TGTGCCAGCAGTTTGTGGCAGGCCGATTCACCCCTCCACTTT	CASSLWQADSPLHF
TRBV10-3	TRBD2	TRBJ2-7	.	TGTGCCAGGGAGGGACGGGGGAAAGATTACGAGCAGTACTTC	CAREGRGKDYEQYF
TRBV27	.	TRBJ2-7	.	TGTGCCAGCAGTTTAGGGGGCCTCACTTCCGAGCAGTACTTC	CASSLGGLTSEQYF
TRBV4-1	.	TRBJ1-5	.	TGCGCCAGCAGCCATAAAGTTGGCCAGCCCCAGCATTTT	CASSHKVGQPQHF
TRBV3-1/TRBV3-2	.	TRBJ2-4	.	TGTGCCAGCAGCCCAAATGGGGGGGGCAGCAAAAACATTCAGTACTTC	CASSPNGGGSKNIQYF
TRBV27	TRBD1	TRBJ2-1	.	TGTGCCAGCACCAAATCGGACAGGACCTACAATGAGCAGTTCTTC	CASTKSDRTYNEQFF
TRBV28	.	TRBJ2-5	.	TGTGCCAGCAGTTTATCCGACAACCAAGAGACCCAGTACTTC	CASSLSDNQETQYF
TRBV10-2	TRBD1	TRBJ2-7	.	TGCGCCAGCACTGACAGGGCCGAGCAGTACTTC	CASTDRAEQYF
TRBV25-1	.	TRBJ1-2	.	TGTGCCAGCAGTGAGTGGGGGAGGGGTGGCTACACCTTC	CASSEWGRGGYTF
TRBV11-2	TRBD2	TRBJ2-5	.	TGTGCCAGCACTAGCGGGAGGACTCGCCAAGAGACCCAGTACTTC	CASTSGRTRQETQYF
TRBV5-5	.	TRBJ2-1	.	TGTGCCAGCAGCTTTGCAGTCTCTGGCAATGAGCAGTTCTTC	CASSFAVSGNEQFF
TRBV7-3	TRBD2	TRBJ2-1	.	TGTGCCAGCAGCTTAGGTCTAGCGGGGTACAATGAGCAGTTCTTC	CASSLGLAGYNEQFF
TRBV5-1	TRBD1	TRBJ1-5	.	TGCGCCAGCAGCTTTACAGGGGATCAGCCCCAGCATTTT	CASSFTGDQPQHF
TRBV2	TRBD1	TRBJ1-1	.	TGTGCCAGCAGCAAAAGACAGGGGCTTTATACTGAAGCTTTCTTT	CASSKRQGLYTEAFF
TRBV3-1/TRBV3-2	.	TRBJ2-3	.	TGTGCCAGCAGCCAATTTGTCAGTTTATTGCTGGGGGCGAGCACAGATACGCAGTATTTT	CASSQFVSLLLGASTDTQYF
TRBV5-1	.	TRBJ2-7	.	TGCGCCAGCAGCTTCATCAACTCCTACGAGCAGTACTTC	CASSFINSYEQYF